This is a list of T cell receptor beta chains from one sample in a study of regulatory T cells in long-lasting Graves disease. In TCRdb, the multiplex PCR reads were re-called with MiXCR into one record per CDR3 protein. The sample lists about 530,000 distinct CDR3 sequences; about 16% were seen once. These data also featured in a second study, about T cells in Graves' hyperthyroidism and ophthalmopathy.

Specimen: peripheral blood mononuclear cells (PBMCs), collected at new diagnosis, from a patient treated with antithyroid drugs. These receptors originate from a woman aged 35-65 years with Graves disease. CDR3s include the opening cysteine and the closing phenylalanine or tryptophan. D genes are given only for firm matches. Only some rows state a clone size, as once, few, many or a class for expanded clones.

abundance: many
d_gene: -
j_gene: TRBJ2-3
v_gene: TRBV2
CDR3nt: TGTGCCAGCAGTGCGCGTAGCGGATCTAGCACAGATACGCAGTATTTT
CDR3aa: CASSARSGSSTDTQYF

abundance: many
d_gene: -
j_gene: TRBJ1-1
v_gene: TRBV5-6
CDR3nt: TGTGCCAGCAGTAGACAAAGAGAAGCTTTCTTT
CDR3aa: CASSRQREAFF

abundance: -
d_gene: -
j_gene: TRBJ1-1
v_gene: TRBV19
CDR3nt: TGTGCCAGTATCTCCCGGCACACTGAAGCTTTCTTT
CDR3aa: CASISRHTEAFF

abundance: many
d_gene: TRBD1
j_gene: TRBJ1-2
v_gene: TRBV9
CDR3nt: TGTGCCAGCACCGCACTAGGACAGGGCACGGGTGGCTACACCTTC
CDR3aa: CASTALGQGTGGYTF

abundance: many
d_gene: -
j_gene: TRBJ2-7
v_gene: TRBV12-5
CDR3nt: TGTGCTAGTGGTTTGCCAACTTCCTACGAGCAGTACTTC
CDR3aa: CASGLPTSYEQYF

abundance: many
d_gene: TRBD2
j_gene: TRBJ2-3
v_gene: TRBV28
CDR3nt: TGTGCCAGCACCGCGGGACTAGCCGGCGCAGATACGCAGTATTTT
CDR3aa: CASTAGLAGADTQYF

abundance: many
d_gene: -
j_gene: TRBJ1-5
v_gene: TRBV19
CDR3nt: TGTGCCAGCAGTGCTGAAGGGTATAGCAATCAGCCCCAGCATTTT
CDR3aa: CASSAEGYSNQPQHF

abundance: many
d_gene: TRBD1
j_gene: TRBJ1-1
v_gene: TRBV2
CDR3nt: TGTGCCAGCACTCCGCCGGGACAGGGGGCCACTGAAGCTTTCTTT
CDR3aa: CASTPPGQGATEAFF

abundance: -
d_gene: TRBD1
j_gene: TRBJ1-4
v_gene: TRBV20-1
CDR3nt: TGCAGTGCTGCGGGAGGACAGGGTTTGGTTGAAAAACTGTTTTTT
CDR3aa: CSAAGGQGLVEKLFF

abundance: -
d_gene: TRBD1
j_gene: TRBJ2-1
v_gene: TRBV20-1
CDR3nt: TGCAGTGCTAGGAAGGTCACAGGGGGGCACATCAATGAGCAGTTCTTC
CDR3aa: CSARKVTGGHINEQFF

abundance: many
d_gene: -
j_gene: TRBJ2-5
v_gene: TRBV7-9
CDR3nt: TGTGCCAGCAGCTGGACCCCGCTGGAGGAGACCCAGTACTTC
CDR3aa: CASSWTPLEETQYF

abundance: -
d_gene: TRBD1
j_gene: TRBJ1-6
v_gene: TRBV5-1
CDR3nt: TGCGCCAGCAGCAACGGGACAGGTTCATCACCCCTCCACTTT
CDR3aa: CASSNGTGSSPLHF

abundance: many
d_gene: -
j_gene: TRBJ1-4
v_gene: TRBV5-1
CDR3nt: TGCGCCAGCAGCCAATCGGGTGCAACTAATGAAAAACTGTTTTTT
CDR3aa: CASSQSGATNEKLFF

abundance: many
d_gene: TRBD1
j_gene: TRBJ2-5
v_gene: TRBV27
CDR3nt: TGTGCCAGCAGACCCCCCGGGACAGGGATGGAGACCCAGTACTTC
CDR3aa: CASRPPGTGMETQYF

abundance: many
d_gene: -
j_gene: TRBJ2-1
v_gene: TRBV28
CDR3nt: TGTGCCAGCAGTGCGCCGCATGAGCAGTTCTTC
CDR3aa: CASSAPHEQFF

abundance: many
d_gene: -
j_gene: TRBJ2-1
v_gene: TRBV2
CDR3nt: TGTGCCAGCAGTAAGACGGTCAGCTCCTACAATGAGCAGTTCTTC
CDR3aa: CASSKTVSSYNEQFF

abundance: few
d_gene: -
j_gene: TRBJ2-3
v_gene: TRBV12-5
CDR3nt: TGTGCTAGTGGTTTGGACCTTGACAGGAGCTACACAGATACGCAGTATTTT
CDR3aa: CASGLDLDRSYTDTQYF

abundance: once
d_gene: -
j_gene: TRBJ1-1
v_gene: TRBV20-1
CDR3nt: TGCAGTGCTAGATTGGAGGGGATCACTGAAGCTTTCTTT
CDR3aa: CSARLEGITEAFF

abundance: few
d_gene: -
j_gene: TRBJ2-2
v_gene: TRBV12-3/TRBV12-4
CDR3nt: TGTGCCAGCAGTTTAGCATCAGGGAGGACTGGGGAGCTGTTTTTT
CDR3aa: CASSLASGRTGELFF

abundance: few
d_gene: -
j_gene: TRBJ1-4
v_gene: TRBV2
CDR3nt: TGTGCCAGCGGGGCTGGGGGGTCTAATGAAAAACTGTTTTTT
CDR3aa: CASGAGGSNEKLFF

abundance: many
d_gene: -
j_gene: TRBJ2-1
v_gene: TRBV5-1
CDR3nt: TGTGCCAGCAGCTTGTTAAATGAGCAGTTCTTC
CDR3aa: CASSLLNEQFF

abundance: many
d_gene: -
j_gene: TRBJ2-2
v_gene: TRBV7-2
CDR3nt: TGTGCCAGCAGCTCGCGAGGAACGGCCGGGGAGCTGTTTTTT
CDR3aa: CASSSRGTAGELFF

abundance: -
d_gene: -
j_gene: TRBJ1-1
v_gene: TRBV27
CDR3nt: TGTGCCAGCAGTTTATATCGGGGGCCGAACACTGAAGCTTTCTTT
CDR3aa: CASSLYRGPNTEAFF

abundance: few
d_gene: -
j_gene: TRBJ1-2
v_gene: TRBV9
CDR3nt: TGTGCCAGCAGCGCAACTAACTATGGCTACACCTTC
CDR3aa: CASSATNYGYTF

abundance: few
d_gene: -
j_gene: TRBJ1-2
v_gene: TRBV10-3
CDR3nt: TGTGCCATCAGTACGGGGGGCTATGGCTACACCTTC
CDR3aa: CAISTGGYGYTF

abundance: -
d_gene: -
j_gene: TRBJ1-1
v_gene: TRBV6-1
CDR3nt: TGTGCCAGCTCCCACCCCGGGACGAGTGATGCTTTCTTT
CDR3aa: CASSHPGTSDAFF

abundance: -
d_gene: -
j_gene: TRBJ2-1
v_gene: TRBV19
CDR3nt: TGTGCCACCGGACCGTTGGGGGGAACCTACAATGAGCAGTTCTTC
CDR3aa: CATGPLGGTYNEQFF

abundance: -
d_gene: TRBD2
j_gene: TRBJ2-3
v_gene: TRBV19
CDR3nt: TGTGCCAGCGGACTAGCGGGGGCGCCTACTACGCAGTATTTT
CDR3aa: CASGLAGAPTTQYF

abundance: many
d_gene: -
j_gene: TRBJ1-6
v_gene: TRBV18
CDR3nt: TGTGCCAGCTCACGATGGGGGGGGGATTCACCCCTCCACTTT
CDR3aa: CASSRWGGDSPLHF

abundance: -
d_gene: TRBD1
j_gene: TRBJ1-2
v_gene: TRBV5-1
CDR3nt: TGTGCCAGCAGCTTGGCCACGGACAGGAACTATGGCTACACCTTC
CDR3aa: CASSLATDRNYGYTF

abundance: many
d_gene: -
j_gene: TRBJ2-1
v_gene: TRBV9
CDR3nt: TGTGCCAGCAGCCAGAGTGGGGGGAGCTCCTACAATGAGCAGTTCTTC
CDR3aa: CASSQSGGSSYNEQFF

abundance: many
d_gene: TRBD2
j_gene: TRBJ2-3
v_gene: TRBV3-1
CDR3nt: TGTGCCAGCAGCCGGGCCCCGGGACTATCCACAGATACGCAGTATTTT
CDR3aa: CASSRAPGLSTDTQYF

abundance: -
d_gene: -
j_gene: TRBJ1-1
v_gene: TRBV6-1
CDR3nt: TGTGCCAGCATCACCCAGGGGAATGAGGCCGAAGCTTTCTTT
CDR3aa: CASITQGNEAEAFF

abundance: many
d_gene: -
j_gene: TRBJ1-1
v_gene: TRBV5-1
CDR3nt: TGCGCCAGCAGAAAAGGGATGAACACTGAAGCTTTCTTT
CDR3aa: CASRKGMNTEAFF

abundance: many
d_gene: -
j_gene: TRBJ2-5
v_gene: TRBV12-3/TRBV12-4
CDR3nt: TGTGCCAGCAGCCATGATCGTGGGCTTCAACAAGAGACCCAGTACTTC
CDR3aa: CASSHDRGLQQETQYF

abundance: few
d_gene: TRBD1
j_gene: TRBJ1-2
v_gene: TRBV19
CDR3nt: TGTGCCAGCCGCCGGGACAGGGTGGTGGGTGGCTACACCTTC
CDR3aa: CASRRDRVVGGYTF

abundance: few
d_gene: TRBD2
j_gene: TRBJ2-5
v_gene: TRBV7-2
CDR3nt: TGTGCCAGCAGAATCGGACTAGCGAGAGAGACCCAGTACTTC
CDR3aa: CASRIGLARETQYF

abundance: -
d_gene: -
j_gene: TRBJ1-2
v_gene: TRBV5-4
CDR3nt: TGTGCCAGCAGCTTGGGGAGAGAGGGGTATGGCTACACCTTC
CDR3aa: CASSLGREGYGYTF

abundance: many
d_gene: -
j_gene: TRBJ1-1
v_gene: TRBV20-1
CDR3nt: TGCAGTGCTAGAGAAGGGGGGCGCAAGGACACTGAAGCTTTCTTT
CDR3aa: CSAREGGRKDTEAFF

abundance: many
d_gene: -
j_gene: TRBJ1-2
v_gene: TRBV6-5
CDR3nt: TGTGCCAGCAGTTACGCCAGAGGGAGTAACTATGGCTACACCTTC
CDR3aa: CASSYARGSNYGYTF

abundance: many
d_gene: -
j_gene: TRBJ1-1
v_gene: TRBV2
CDR3nt: TGTGCCAGCAGCCGAGAGGTCCCGACTGAAGCTTTCTTT
CDR3aa: CASSREVPTEAFF

abundance: many
d_gene: TRBD1
j_gene: TRBJ1-2
v_gene: TRBV11-2
CDR3nt: TGTGCCAGCAGCTTAGGCCCGGGACAGGGGGCGGGAGGCTACACCTTC
CDR3aa: CASSLGPGQGAGGYTF

abundance: many
d_gene: -
j_gene: TRBJ2-4
v_gene: TRBV2
CDR3nt: TGTGCCAGCAGTGAGGGGCCGTTGGACAAAAACATTCAGTACTTC
CDR3aa: CASSEGPLDKNIQYF

abundance: many
d_gene: -
j_gene: TRBJ1-4
v_gene: TRBV12-3/TRBV12-4
CDR3nt: TGTGCCAGCAGTTTTCTCGCTGGACAGTCAAATGAAAAACTGTTTTTT
CDR3aa: CASSFLAGQSNEKLFF

abundance: -
d_gene: -
j_gene: TRBJ1-2
v_gene: TRBV6-2/TRBV6-3
CDR3nt: TGTGCCAGCAGTGGCAGGGGCCCCTATGGCTACACCTTC
CDR3aa: CASSGRGPYGYTF

abundance: -
d_gene: -
j_gene: TRBJ1-3
v_gene: TRBV6-1
CDR3nt: TGTGCCACCCGACAATCCTCTGGAAACACCATATATTTT
CDR3aa: CATRQSSGNTIYF

abundance: many
d_gene: TRBD1
j_gene: TRBJ1-4
v_gene: TRBV20-1
CDR3nt: TGCAGTGCTAGTCGGAGACAGGGGGCGGTGGATGAAAAACTGTTTTTT
CDR3aa: CSASRRQGAVDEKLFF

abundance: -
d_gene: TRBD2
j_gene: TRBJ2-4
v_gene: TRBV3-1
CDR3nt: TGTGCCGGCAGCCAAGAACTAGCGGGGGGTCCCCTAGCCAAAAACATCCAGTACTTC
CDR3aa: CAGSQELAGGPLAKNIQYF

abundance: few
d_gene: -
j_gene: TRBJ2-2
v_gene: TRBV3-1
CDR3nt: TGTGCCAGCGGTAGGACAGAGAACACCGGGGAGCTGTTTTTT
CDR3aa: CASGRTENTGELFF

abundance: many
d_gene: TRBD1
j_gene: TRBJ1-2
v_gene: TRBV5-1
CDR3nt: TGCGCCAGCAGCTCGGCCGGACAGGGGGCGCGGGGCTACACCTTC
CDR3aa: CASSSAGQGARGYTF

abundance: many
d_gene: TRBD2
j_gene: TRBJ2-3
v_gene: TRBV18
CDR3nt: TGTGCCAGCTCACCCCGGGGGGGCGACACAGATACGCAGTATTTT
CDR3aa: CASSPRGGDTDTQYF

abundance: few
d_gene: -
j_gene: TRBJ1-5
v_gene: TRBV19
CDR3nt: TGTGCCAGTAGTATCCTGGGGCCAAATCAGCCCCAGCATTTT
CDR3aa: CASSILGPNQPQHF

abundance: many
d_gene: -
j_gene: TRBJ1-1
v_gene: TRBV15
CDR3nt: TGTGCCACCAGCAGAGATCGGGAGAACACTGAAGCTTTCTTT
CDR3aa: CATSRDRENTEAFF

abundance: few
d_gene: TRBD1
j_gene: TRBJ1-2
v_gene: TRBV6-4
CDR3nt: TGTGCCAGCAGTTACCGGACAGGTTTCTTCTTGGGCTACACCTTC
CDR3aa: CASSYRTGFFLGYTF

abundance: many
d_gene: TRBD1
j_gene: TRBJ1-2
v_gene: TRBV29-1
CDR3nt: TGCAGCGTTACAGGGACAGACTATGGCTACACCTTC
CDR3aa: CSVTGTDYGYTF

abundance: -
d_gene: -
j_gene: TRBJ2-2
v_gene: TRBV2
CDR3nt: TGTGCCAGCAGTACAGGTTTGGGGAACACCGGGGAGCTGTTTTTT
CDR3aa: CASSTGLGNTGELFF

abundance: -
d_gene: TRBD2
j_gene: TRBJ2-5
v_gene: TRBV20-1
CDR3nt: TGCAGTGCTAGTCGGGCTAGCGGGGGGCGGGAGACCCAGTACTTC
CDR3aa: CSASRASGGRETQYF